This T cell receptor beta chain was recovered during a study of T cell responses to AZD1222 COVID-19 vaccine. Germline values: CDR1 LNHDA, CDR2 SQIVND (reference sequence). V was trimmed by 7 bases and J by 7 bases, leaving 17 bases between them. The CDR3 consists of 15 residues. This clone was picked up one time. No antigen is known for it. Only in-frame clones appear in the TCRdb table, and some are missing; sequencing was by immunoSEQ multiplex PCR. The sample lists fewer than 180,000 clones, around 94% occurring once. Overall study findings and caveats: Clonal diversity may have been underestimated in mostly white British donors. The reported proportion of spike-specific TCRs targeting unmutated variant regions was nearly half. Among AZD1222 vaccinees, only six or seven were seropositive at baseline. Spike-spanning, vaccine-associated CD4 TCRs were dominant at 160-218 and 743-854.

The source of this sequence is an adult in good health. This rearrangement joins TRBV19 to TRBJ1-6; D is perhaps TRBD1 (6 bases). Sequenced here: peripheral blood, sampled on day 0 of AZD1222 vaccination. The CDR3: CASTRLDSHNSPLHF. In nucleotides, the CDR3 is TGTGCCAGTACTCGATTGGACAGCCACAATTCACCCCTCCACTTT.